The present entry profiles one T cell receptor beta chain with its context. Its antigen is unidentified. Profiling relied on immunoSEQ multiplex PCR, and the TCRdb table lists in-frame clones only, not all of them. This sample yields 150,000 to 200,000 clones, of which roughly 89% are seen a single time; roughly 1.5% belongs to the top ten. V was shortened by 8 bases and J by 4 bases, with 6 bases between the two germline ends. CDR1 is KGHSH and CDR2 is LQKENI in the germline V gene. CDR3 size: 11 residues. These data come from a study of T cell responses to AZD1222 COVID-19 vaccine. Study-wide findings and caveats: Females outnumbered males among donors, who were mostly white British; clonal diversity was possibly underestimated.

The gene calls are TRBV18 and TRBJ2-1; no firm D call. This sample comprised peripheral blood, obtained on day 0 of AZD1222 vaccination. The sequence was obtained from an adult in good health. The chain's CDR3 is CASQSYNEQFF. The DNA for the CDR3 is TGTGCCAGCCAGTCTTACAATGAGCAGTTCTTC.